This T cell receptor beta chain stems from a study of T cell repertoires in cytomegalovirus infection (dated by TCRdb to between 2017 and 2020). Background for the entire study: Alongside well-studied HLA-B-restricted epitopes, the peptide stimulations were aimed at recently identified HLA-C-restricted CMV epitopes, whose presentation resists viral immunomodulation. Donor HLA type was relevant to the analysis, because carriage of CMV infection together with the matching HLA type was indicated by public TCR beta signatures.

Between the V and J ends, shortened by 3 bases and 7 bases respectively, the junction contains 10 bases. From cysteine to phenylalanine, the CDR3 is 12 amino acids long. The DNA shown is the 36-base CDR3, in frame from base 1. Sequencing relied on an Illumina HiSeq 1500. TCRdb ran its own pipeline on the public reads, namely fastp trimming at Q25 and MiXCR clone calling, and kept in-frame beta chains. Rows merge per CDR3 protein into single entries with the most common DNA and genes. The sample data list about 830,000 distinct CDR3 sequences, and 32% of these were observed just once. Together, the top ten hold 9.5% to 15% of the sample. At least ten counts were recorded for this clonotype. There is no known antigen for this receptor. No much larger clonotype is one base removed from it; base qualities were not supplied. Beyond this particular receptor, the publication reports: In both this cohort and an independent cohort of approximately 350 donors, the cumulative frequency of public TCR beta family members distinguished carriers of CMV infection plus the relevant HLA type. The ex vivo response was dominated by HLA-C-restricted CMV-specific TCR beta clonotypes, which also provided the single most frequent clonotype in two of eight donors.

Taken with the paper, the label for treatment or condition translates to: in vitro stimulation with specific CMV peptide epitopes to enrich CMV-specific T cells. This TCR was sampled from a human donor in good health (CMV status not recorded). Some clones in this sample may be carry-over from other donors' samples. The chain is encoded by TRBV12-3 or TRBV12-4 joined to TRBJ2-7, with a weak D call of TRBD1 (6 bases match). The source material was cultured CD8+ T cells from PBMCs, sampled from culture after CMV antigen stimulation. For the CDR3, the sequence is CASSFMGAEQYF. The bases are TGTGCCAGCAGTTTCATGGGGGCTGAGCAGTACTTC.